The subject of this entry is one TCR beta chain. The sample is drawn from a study of blood T cell repertoires in COVID-19. As for the study in general: Acute-phase and convalescent COVID-19 samples originated in the United States, Italy and Spain.

The table came from immunoSEQ multiplex PCR; TCRdb's copy has only in-frame clones and leaves some out. The data show about 290,000 clones, around 86% seen once. Sequenced material: peripheral blood. This TCR came from a woman in her twenties or thirties with active or convalescent COVID-19.

In DNA, the CDR3 is TGTGCCAGCAGTTCCCAGGGGACAGATACGCAGTATTTT. Translation: CASSSQGTDTQYF. The chain recombines TRBV2 with TRBJ2-3; TRBD1 is a possible D gene (6 bases). The CDR3 runs 13 residues. V was trimmed by 5 bases and J by 3 bases, leaving 9 bases between them. Germline loops: CDR1 SNHLY, CDR2 FYNNEI.